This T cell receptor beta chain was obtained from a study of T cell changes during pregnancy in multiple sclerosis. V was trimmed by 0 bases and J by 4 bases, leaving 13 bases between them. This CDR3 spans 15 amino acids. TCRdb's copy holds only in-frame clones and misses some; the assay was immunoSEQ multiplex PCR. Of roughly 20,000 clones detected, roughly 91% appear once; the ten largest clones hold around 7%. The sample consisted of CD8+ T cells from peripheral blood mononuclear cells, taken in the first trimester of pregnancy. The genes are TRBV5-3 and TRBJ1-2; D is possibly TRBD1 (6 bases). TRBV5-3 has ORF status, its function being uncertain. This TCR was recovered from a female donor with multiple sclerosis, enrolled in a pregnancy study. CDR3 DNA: TGTGCCAGAAGCTTGGTACCAGGGGATGGCTATGGCTACACCTTC. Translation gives CARSLVPGDGYGYTF.